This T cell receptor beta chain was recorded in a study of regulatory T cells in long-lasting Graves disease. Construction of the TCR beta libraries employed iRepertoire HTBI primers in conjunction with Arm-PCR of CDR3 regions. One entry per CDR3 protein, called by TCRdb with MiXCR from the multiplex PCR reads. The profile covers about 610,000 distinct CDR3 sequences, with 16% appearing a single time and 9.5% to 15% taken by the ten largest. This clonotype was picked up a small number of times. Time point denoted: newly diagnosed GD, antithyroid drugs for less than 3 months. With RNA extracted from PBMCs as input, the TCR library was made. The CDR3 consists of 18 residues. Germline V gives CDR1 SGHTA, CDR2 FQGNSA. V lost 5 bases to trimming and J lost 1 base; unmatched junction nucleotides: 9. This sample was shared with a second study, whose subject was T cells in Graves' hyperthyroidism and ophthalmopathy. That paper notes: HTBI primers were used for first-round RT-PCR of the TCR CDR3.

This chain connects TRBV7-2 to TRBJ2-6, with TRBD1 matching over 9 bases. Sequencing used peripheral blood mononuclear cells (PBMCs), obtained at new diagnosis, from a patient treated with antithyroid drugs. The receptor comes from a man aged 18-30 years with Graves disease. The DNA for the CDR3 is TGTGCCAGCAGCACAGGGGGCACACCTCTGTCTGGGGCCAACGTCCTGACTTTC. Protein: CASSTGGTPLSGANVLTF.